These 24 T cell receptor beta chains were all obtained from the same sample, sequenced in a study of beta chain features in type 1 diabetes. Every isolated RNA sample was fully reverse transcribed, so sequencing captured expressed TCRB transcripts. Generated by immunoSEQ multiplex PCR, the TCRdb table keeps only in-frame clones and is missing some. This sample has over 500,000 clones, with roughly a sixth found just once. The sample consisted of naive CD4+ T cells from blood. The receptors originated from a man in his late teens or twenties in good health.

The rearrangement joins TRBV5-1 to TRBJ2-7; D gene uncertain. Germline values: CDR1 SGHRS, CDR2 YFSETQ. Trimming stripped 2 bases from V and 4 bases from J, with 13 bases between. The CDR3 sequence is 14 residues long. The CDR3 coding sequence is TGCGCCAGCAGCTTTGGGCAGGTTTTGTACGAGCAGTACTTC. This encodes CASSFGQVLYEQYF.

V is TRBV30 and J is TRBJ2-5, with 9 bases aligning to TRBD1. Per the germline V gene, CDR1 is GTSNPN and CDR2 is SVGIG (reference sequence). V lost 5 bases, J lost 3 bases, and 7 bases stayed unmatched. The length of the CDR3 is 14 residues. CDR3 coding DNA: TGTGCCTGGGGCCGGGACAGGGATGAAGAGACCCAGTACTTC. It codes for CAWGRDRDEETQYF. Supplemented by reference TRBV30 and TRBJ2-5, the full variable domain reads SQTIHQWPATLVQPVGSPLSLECTVEGTSNPNLYWYRQAAGRGLQLLFYSVGIGQISSEVPQNLSASRPQDRQFILSSKKLLLSDSGFYLCAWGRDRDEETQYFGPGTRLLVL.

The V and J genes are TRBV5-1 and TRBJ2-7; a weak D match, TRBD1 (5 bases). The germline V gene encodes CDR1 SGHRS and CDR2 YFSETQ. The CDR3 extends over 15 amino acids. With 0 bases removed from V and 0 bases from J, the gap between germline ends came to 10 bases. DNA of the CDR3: TGCGCCAGCAGCTTGGGTGCAGGGTCCTCCTACGAGCAGTACTTC. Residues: CASSLGAGSSYEQYF.

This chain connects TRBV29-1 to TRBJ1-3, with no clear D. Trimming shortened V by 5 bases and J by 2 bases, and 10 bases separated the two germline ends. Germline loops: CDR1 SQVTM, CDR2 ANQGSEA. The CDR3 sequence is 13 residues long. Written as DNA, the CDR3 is TGCAGCGTTAATGGGATTCCTGGAAACACCATATATTTT. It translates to CSVNGIPGNTIYF.

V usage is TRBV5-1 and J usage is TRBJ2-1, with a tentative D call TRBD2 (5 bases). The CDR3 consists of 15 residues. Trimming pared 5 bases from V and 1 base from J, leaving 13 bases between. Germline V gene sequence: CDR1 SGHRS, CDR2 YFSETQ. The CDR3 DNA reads TGCGCCAGCAGGACTACCTTAAGGTCCTACAATGAGCAGTTCTTC. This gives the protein CASRTTLRSYNEQFF.

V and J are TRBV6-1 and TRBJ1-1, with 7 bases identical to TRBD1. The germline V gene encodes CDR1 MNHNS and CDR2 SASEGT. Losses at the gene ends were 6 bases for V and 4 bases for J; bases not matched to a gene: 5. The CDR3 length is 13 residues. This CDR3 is CASSRGSSTEAFF. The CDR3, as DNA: TGTGCCAGCAGCAGGGGGTCAAGCACTGAAGCTTTCTTT.

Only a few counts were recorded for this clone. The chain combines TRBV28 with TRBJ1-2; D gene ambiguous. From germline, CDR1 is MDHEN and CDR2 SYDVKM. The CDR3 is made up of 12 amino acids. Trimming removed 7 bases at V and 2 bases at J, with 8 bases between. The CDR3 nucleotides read TGTGCCAGCACAGGAAACAACTATGGCTACACCTTC. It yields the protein CASTGNNYGYTF.

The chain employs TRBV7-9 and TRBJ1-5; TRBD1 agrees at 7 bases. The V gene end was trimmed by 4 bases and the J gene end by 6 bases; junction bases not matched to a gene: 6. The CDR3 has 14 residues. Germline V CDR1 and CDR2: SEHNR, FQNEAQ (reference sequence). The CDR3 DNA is TGTGCCAGCAGCTCAGGGACAGAGACTCAGCCCCAGCATTTT. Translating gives CASSSGTETQPQHF.

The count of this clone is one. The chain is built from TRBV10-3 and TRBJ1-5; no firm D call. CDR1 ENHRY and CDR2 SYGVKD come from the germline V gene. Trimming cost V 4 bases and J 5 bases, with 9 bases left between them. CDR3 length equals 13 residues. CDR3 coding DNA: TGTGCCATCAGTGTCCGGGAGGATCAGCCCCAGCATTTT. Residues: CAISVREDQPQHF.

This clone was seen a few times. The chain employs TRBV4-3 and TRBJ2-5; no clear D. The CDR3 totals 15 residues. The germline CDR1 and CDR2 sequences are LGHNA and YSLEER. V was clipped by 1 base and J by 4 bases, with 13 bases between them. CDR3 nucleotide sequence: TGCGCCAGCAGCCAAGGGGTCTGGACGGGAGAGACCCAGTACTTC. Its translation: CASSQGVWTGETQYF.

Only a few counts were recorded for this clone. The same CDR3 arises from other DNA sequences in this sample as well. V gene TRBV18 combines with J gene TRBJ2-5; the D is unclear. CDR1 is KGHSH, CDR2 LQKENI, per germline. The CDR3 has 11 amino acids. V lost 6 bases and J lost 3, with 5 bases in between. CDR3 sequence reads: CASSLKETQYF. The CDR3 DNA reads TGTGCCAGCTCCCTTAAAGAGACCCAGTACTTC.

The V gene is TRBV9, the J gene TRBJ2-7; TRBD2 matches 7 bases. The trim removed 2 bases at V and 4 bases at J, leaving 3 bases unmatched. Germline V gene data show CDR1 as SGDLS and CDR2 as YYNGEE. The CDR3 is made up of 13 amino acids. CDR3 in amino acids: CASSVGGDYEQYF. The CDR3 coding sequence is TGTGCCAGCAGCGTTGGGGGGGATTACGAGCAGTACTTC.

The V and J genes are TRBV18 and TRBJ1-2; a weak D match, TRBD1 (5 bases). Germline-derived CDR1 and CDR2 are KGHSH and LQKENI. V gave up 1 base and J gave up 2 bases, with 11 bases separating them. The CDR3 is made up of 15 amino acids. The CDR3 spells CASSPQDKGNYGYTF. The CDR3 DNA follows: TGTGCCAGCTCACCACAGGACAAGGGGAACTATGGCTACACCTTC.

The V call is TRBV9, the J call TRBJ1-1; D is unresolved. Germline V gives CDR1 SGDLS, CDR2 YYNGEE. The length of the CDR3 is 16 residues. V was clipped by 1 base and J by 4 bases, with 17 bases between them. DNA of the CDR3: TGTGCCAGCAGCGTAACGGGTAATTCCGGTCTCACTGAAGCTTTCTTT. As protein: CASSVTGNSGLTEAFF.

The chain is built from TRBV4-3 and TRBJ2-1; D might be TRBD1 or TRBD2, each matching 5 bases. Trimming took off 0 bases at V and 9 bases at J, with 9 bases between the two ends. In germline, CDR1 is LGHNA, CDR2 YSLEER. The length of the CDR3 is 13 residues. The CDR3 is CASSQDKGTEQFF. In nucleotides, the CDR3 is TGCGCCAGCAGCCAAGATAAGGGGACTGAGCAGTTCTTC.

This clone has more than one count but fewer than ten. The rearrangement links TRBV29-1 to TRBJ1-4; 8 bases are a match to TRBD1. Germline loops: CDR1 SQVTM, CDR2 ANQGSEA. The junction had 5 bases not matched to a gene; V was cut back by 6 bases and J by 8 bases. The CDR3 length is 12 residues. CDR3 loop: CSVDRGREKLFF. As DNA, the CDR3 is TGCAGCGTCGACAGGGGAAGAGAAAAACTGTTTTTT. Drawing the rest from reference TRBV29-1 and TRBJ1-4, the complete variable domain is SAVISQKPSRDICQRGTSLTIQCQVDSQVTMMFWYRQQPGQSLTLIATANQGSEATYESGFVIDKFPISRPNLTFSTLTVSNMSPEDSSIYLCSVDRGREKLFFGSGTQLSVL.

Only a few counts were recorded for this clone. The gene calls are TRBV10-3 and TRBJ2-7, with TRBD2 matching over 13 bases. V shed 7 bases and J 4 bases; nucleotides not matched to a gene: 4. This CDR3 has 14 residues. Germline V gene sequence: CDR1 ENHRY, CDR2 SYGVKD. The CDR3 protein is CAITRTSGSYEQYF. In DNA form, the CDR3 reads TGTGCCATCACCAGGACTAGCGGGAGTTACGAGCAGTACTTC.

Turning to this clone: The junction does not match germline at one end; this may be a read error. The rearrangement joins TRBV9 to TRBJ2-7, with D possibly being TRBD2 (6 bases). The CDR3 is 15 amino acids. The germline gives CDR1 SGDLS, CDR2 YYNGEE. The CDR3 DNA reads TGTGCCCGCAGCCGGGGGAGCGGTGTAACGGCCGAGCAGTACTTC. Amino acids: CARSRGSGVTAEQYF.

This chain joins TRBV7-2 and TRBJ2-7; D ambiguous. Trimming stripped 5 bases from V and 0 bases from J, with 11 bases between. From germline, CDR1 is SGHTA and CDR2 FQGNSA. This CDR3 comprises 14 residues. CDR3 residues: CASSPRVDSYEQYF. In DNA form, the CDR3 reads TGTGCCAGCAGCCCTAGGGTGGACTCCTACGAGCAGTACTTC. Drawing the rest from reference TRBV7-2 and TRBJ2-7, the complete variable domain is GAGVSQSPSNKVTEKGKDVELRCDPISGHTALYWYRQSLGQGLEFLIYFQGNSAPDKSGLPSDRFSAERTGGSVSTLTIQRTQQEDSAVYLCASSPRVDSYEQYFGPGTRLTVT.

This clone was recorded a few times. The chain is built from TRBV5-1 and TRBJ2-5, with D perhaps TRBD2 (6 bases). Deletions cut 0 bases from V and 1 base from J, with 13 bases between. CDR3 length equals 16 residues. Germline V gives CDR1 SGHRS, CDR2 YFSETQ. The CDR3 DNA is TGCGCCAGCAGCTTGGGGTTGGGAGGACCCCAAGAGACCCAGTACTTC. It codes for CASSLGLGGPQETQYF.

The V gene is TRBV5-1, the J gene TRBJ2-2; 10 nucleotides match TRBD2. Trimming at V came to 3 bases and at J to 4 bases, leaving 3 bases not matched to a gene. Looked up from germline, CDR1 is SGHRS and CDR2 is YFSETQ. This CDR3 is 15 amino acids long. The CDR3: CASSSSGSGTGELFF. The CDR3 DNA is TGCGCCAGCAGCTCTAGCGGGAGCGGCACCGGGGAGCTGTTTTTT. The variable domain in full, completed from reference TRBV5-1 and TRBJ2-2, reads KAGVTQTPRYLIKTRGQQVTLSCSPISGHRSVSWYQQTPGQGLQFLFEYFSETQRNKGNFPGRFSGRQFSNSRSEMNVSTLELGDSALYLCASSSSGSGTGELFFGEGSRLTVL.

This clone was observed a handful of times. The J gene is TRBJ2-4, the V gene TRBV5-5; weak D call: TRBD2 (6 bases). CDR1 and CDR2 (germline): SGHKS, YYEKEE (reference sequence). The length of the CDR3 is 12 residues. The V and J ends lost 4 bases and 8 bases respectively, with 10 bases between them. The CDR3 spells CASSAREDIQYF. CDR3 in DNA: TGTGCCAGCAGCGCCAGGGAGGACATTCAGTACTTC.

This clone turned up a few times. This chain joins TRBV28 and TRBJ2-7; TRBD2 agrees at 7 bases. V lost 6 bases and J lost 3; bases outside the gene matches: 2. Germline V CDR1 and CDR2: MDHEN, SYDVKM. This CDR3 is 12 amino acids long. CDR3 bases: TGTGCCAGCAGAGCGGGGAACTACGAGCAGTACTTC. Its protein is CASRAGNYEQYF.

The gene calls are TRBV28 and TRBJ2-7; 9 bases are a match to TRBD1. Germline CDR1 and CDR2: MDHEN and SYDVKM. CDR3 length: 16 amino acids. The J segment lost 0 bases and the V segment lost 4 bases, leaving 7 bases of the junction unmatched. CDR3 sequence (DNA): TGTGCCAGCAGTTCGACCCACAGGGGGCCCTCCTACGAGCAGTACTTC. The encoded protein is CASSSTHRGPSYEQYF.